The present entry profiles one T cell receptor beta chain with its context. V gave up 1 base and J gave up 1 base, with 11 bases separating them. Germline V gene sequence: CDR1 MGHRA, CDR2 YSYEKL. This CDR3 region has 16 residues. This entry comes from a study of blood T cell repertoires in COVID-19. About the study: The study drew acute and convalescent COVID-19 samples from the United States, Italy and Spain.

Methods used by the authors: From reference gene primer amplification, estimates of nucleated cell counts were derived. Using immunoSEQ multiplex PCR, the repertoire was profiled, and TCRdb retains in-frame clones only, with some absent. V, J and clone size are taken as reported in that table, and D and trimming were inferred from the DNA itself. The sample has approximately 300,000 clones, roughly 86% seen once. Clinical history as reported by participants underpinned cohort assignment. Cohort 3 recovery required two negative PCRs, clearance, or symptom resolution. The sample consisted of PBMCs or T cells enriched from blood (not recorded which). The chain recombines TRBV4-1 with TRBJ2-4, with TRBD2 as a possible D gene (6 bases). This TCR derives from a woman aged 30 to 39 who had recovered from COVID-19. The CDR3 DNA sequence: TGCGCCAGCAGCCAAGTTGGGCGGGGTGCCAAAAACATTCAGTACTTC. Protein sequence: CASSQVGRGAKNIQYF.